A single sample gave rise to the 3 T cell receptor beta chains below, sequenced in a study of blood T cell repertoires in COVID-19. Using immunoSEQ multiplex PCR, the repertoire was profiled, and TCRdb retains in-frame clones only, with some absent. Among 100,000 to 140,000 clones listed, 60% to 85% were seen once. Sample: peripheral blood. Receptors originate from a man between 65 and 85 years old with acute or convalescent COVID-19.

The chain joins TRBV13 to TRBJ2-3; 7 nucleotides match TRBD2. CDR3 length: 16 amino acids. With V trimmed by 5 bases and J by 5 bases, 13 bases remained unmatched. Germline V CDR1 and CDR2: PRHDT, FYEKMQ (reference sequence). The CDR3 loop is CASSQRTGAGIDTQYF. The CDR3 DNA sequence: TGTGCCAGCAGCCAAAGAACAGGAGCGGGGATAGATACGCAGTATTTT.

The chain has TRBV5-1 and TRBJ1-5; TRBD1 matches at 8 bases. The CDR3 has 16 residues. The ends lost 2 bases at V and 2 bases at J; junction bases unmatched: 6. Germline V gene sequence: CDR1 SGHRS, CDR2 YFSETQ. The CDR3 region has the DNA TGCGCCAGCAGCTTATCAGGGGGCAATGGCAATCAGCCCCAGCATTTT. It encodes CASSLSGGNGNQPQHF.

The V call is TRBV6-2 or TRBV6-3, the J call TRBJ1-6; D may be TRBD1 (6 bases). The CDR3 consists of 14 residues. Trimming cost V 2 bases and J 8 bases, with 10 bases left between them. The germline CDR1 and CDR2 sequences are MNHEY and SVGEGT. CDR3 in DNA: TGTGCCAGCAGTTACCAACAGGGTTATTCACCCCTCCACTTT. Its protein product is CASSYQQGYSPLHF.